This T cell receptor (beta chain) appears in the sequencing data of a study of a mutant IDH1 vaccine in newly diagnosed glioma. Study background: Treated patients, approximately 62% male and roughly 40% female, averaged about 40 years of age.

This table comes from immunoSEQ multiplex PCR, and its TCRdb copy is limited to in-frame clones, with some not included. The repertoire holds 60,000 to 75,000 clones, about four fifths seen once, with approximately 8.2% in the top ten. Time point of the sample: baseline, week 1 (first vaccination visit). The treatment: pre-vaccination baseline after standard-of-care therapy. Germline CDR1 SGHNT, CDR2 YYREEE (reference sequence). Trimming shortened V by 4 bases and J by 3 bases, and 11 bases separated the two germline ends. This CDR3 is built from 13 residues. This clone has more than one count but fewer than ten.

The source of this sequence is a man aged 50 to 60 with glioma. Here the sequenced sample was PBMCs, taken from a glioma patient treated with radiotherapy, temozolomide or both. The chain joins TRBV5-4 to TRBJ2-7, with unresolved D. As DNA, the CDR3 is TGTGCCAGCAGCCTCTGGACGGTCTACGAGCAGTACTTC. Translating gives CASSLWTVYEQYF.